This TCR beta chain was observed in a study of CD8 T cells in ankylosing spondylitis. CDR3 length: 17 residues. Germline V gene data show CDR1 as LGHNA and CDR2 as YNFKEQ. Trimming cost V 4 bases and J 0 bases, with 16 bases left between them. This clonotype showed up just a few times. Its antigen is not identified. Findings and limits, study-wide: Reports say disease-linked clones showed up significantly more in matched ankylosing spondylitis synovial fluid.

TCRdb called the 5' RACE reads again in MiXCR, with one record for every CDR3 protein. Of a few hundred thousand distinct CDR3 sequences listed, 15% to 20% were seen once; the top ten hold approximately 33%. The sequenced sample was blood, either unsorted or a sorted T cell fraction (not recorded which). This clonotype was sampled from a male donor with ankylosing spondylitis or in good health (not recorded which). The rearrangement joins TRBV4-2 to TRBJ1-3, with a weak D call TRBD1 (5 bases). The CDR3 region is CASSPMGLFASGNTIYF. As DNA, the CDR3 is TGTGCCAGCAGCCCTATGGGGCTGTTCGCCTCTGGAAACACCATATATTTT.